This TCR beta chain came from a study of blood T cell repertoires in COVID-19. Study overall: Recovered Cohort 3 donors showed two negative PCRs, clearance, or symptom resolution. PBMCs, B-cell-depleted T cells, or T cells provided the cDNA or gDNA that made up the material. Sites across the United States, Italy and Spain contributed samples from acute and convalescent COVID-19.

There are 15 residues in the CDR3. Original analysis: Estimated nucleated cell counts came from reference gene primer amplification. Assay used: immunoSEQ multiplex PCR; TCRdb lists only in-frame clones, some missing. That table furnishes V, J and clone size, whereas the DNA furnished D and trimming. Of 400,000 or so clones in the sample, more than 70% were seen once. The sample comprised PBMCs or T cells enriched from blood (not recorded which). The sequence derives from a man aged 35 to 55 in a cohort exposed to, infected with or recovered from COVID-19 (not recorded which). The chain joins TRBV21-1 to TRBJ1-6; TRBD1, the table's D call, was not compared with the DNA. TRBV21-1 is a pseudogene locus. CDR3 in amino acids: CASSKDRAFNSPLHF. As DNA, the CDR3 is TGTGCCAGCAGCAAGGACAGAGCTTTCAATTCACCCCTCCACTTT.